This T cell receptor beta chain appears in the sequencing data of a study of blood T cell repertoires in COVID-19. Across the whole study: COVID-19 samples, acute and convalescent, were from the United States, Italy and Spain.

V dropped 6 bases and J dropped 2 bases, with 18 bases sitting between them. The CDR3 totals 16 residues. The V gene's germline CDR1 is SEHNR and CDR2 FQNEAQ (reference sequence). Sequenced by immunoSEQ multiplex PCR; TCRdb stores in-frame clones only, minus some. The sample contains roughly 160,000 clones, around 84% of which appear only once. The sequencing input was peripheral blood. The TCR comes from a man aged 40-50 years with acute or convalescent COVID-19. The rearrangement uses TRBV7-9 and TRBJ2-3; no clear D. The DNA for the CDR3 is TGTGCCAGCAGTCCGTCACTCCATCCCGCCACAGATACGCAGTATTTT. It encodes CASSPSLHPATDTQYF.